The source of this T cell receptor beta chain is a study of Graves' ophthalmopathy and Graves' hyperthyroidism. The diagnostic workup employed clinical symptoms, serum thyroxine, TRAb, thyroid ultrasound and orbital computed tomography. This clonotype was recorded many times. Amplification targeted the TCR beta CDR3 regions, with RNA transcripts as the source material. An initial RT-PCR round employing HTBI primers preceded a second-round multiplex PCR. TCRdb reanalysed the multiplex PCR reads using MiXCR and keeps one entry per CDR3 protein. This table has roughly 600,000 distinct CDR3 sequences, about 40% appearing once. This receptor was taken from an adult man with Graves' hyperthyroidism. The sample was peripheral blood or thyroid tissue (not recorded which).

The CDR3 nucleotides are TGTGCCAGCAGCGACTACAGGGGCTCTGGGGCCAACGTCCTGACTTTC. Translated, it gives CASSDYRGSGANVLTF. This chain links TRBV9 with TRBJ2-6; the match to TRBD1 covers 7 bases. After removal of 3 bases from V and 0 bases from J, the junction contained 3 bases not matched to a gene. From germline, CDR1 is SGDLS and CDR2 YYNGEE. The CDR3 extends over 16 amino acids.